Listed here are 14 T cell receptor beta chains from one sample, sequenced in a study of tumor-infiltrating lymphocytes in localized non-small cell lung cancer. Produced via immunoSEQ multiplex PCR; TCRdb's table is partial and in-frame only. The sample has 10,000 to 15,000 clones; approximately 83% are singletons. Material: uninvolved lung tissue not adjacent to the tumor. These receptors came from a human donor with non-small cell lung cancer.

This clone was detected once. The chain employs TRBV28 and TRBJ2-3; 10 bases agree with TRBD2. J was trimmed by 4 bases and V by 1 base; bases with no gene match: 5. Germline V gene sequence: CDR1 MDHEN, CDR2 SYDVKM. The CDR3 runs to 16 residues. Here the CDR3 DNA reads TGTGCCAGCAGTTTATTGCTAGCGGGAGACGCAGATACGCAGTATTTT. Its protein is CASSLLLAGDADTQYF. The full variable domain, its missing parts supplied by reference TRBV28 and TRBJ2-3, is DVKVTQSSRYLVKRTGEKVFLECVQDMDHENMFWYRQDPGLGLRLIYFSYDVKMKEKGDIPEGYSVSREKKERFSLILESASTNQTSMYLCASSLLLAGDADTQYFGPGTRLTVL.

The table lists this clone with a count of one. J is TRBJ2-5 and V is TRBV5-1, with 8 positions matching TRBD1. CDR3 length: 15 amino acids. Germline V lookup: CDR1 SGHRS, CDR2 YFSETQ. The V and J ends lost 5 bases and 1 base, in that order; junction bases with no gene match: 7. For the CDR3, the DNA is TGCGCCAGCAGGGATGGGACAGGACCCCAAGAGACCCAGTACTTC. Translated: CASRDGTGPQETQYF. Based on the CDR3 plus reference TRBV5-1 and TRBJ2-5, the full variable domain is KAGVTQTPRYLIKTRGQQVTLSCSPISGHRSVSWYQQTPGQGLQFLFEYFSETQRNKGNFPGRFSGRQFSNSRSEMNVSTLELGDSALYLCASRDGTGPQETQYFGPGTRLLVL.

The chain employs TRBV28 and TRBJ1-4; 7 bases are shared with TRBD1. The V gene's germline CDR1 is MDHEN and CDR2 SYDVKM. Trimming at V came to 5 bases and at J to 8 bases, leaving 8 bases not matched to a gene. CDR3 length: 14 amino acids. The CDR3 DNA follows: TGTGCCAGCAGTCCTGGACAGGCCGGAGAAAAACTGTTTTTT. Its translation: CASSPGQAGEKLFF.

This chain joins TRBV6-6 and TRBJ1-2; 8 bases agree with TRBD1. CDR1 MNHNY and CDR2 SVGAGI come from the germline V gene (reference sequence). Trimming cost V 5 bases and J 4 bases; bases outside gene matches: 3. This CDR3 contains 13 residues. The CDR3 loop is CASSETGVYGYTF. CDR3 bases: TGTGCCAGCAGTGAGACAGGGGTCTATGGCTACACCTTC.

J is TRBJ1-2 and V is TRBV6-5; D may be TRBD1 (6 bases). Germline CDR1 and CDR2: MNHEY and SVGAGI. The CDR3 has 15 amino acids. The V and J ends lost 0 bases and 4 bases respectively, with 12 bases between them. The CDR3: CASSYSGGPLYGYTF. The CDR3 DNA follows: TGTGCCAGCAGTTACTCTGGGGGGCCCCTCTATGGCTACACCTTC.

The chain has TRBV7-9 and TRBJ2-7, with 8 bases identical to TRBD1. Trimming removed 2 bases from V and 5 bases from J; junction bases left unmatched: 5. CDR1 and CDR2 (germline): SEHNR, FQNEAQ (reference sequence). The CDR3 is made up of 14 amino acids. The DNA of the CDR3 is TGTGCCAGCAGCTTACAGGGGACAGGCAACGAGCAGTACTTC. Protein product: CASSLQGTGNEQYF.

As DNA, the CDR3 is TGTGCCAGCAGGGACTCCGGGACAGGGGCCTACGAGCAGTACTTC. Its translation is CASRDSGTGAYEQYF. This chain links TRBV2 with TRBJ2-7; 10 bases line up with TRBD1. The germline gives CDR1 SNHLY, CDR2 FYNNEI. V shed 6 bases, J shed 2 bases, and the junction held 7 bases outside the gene matches. This CDR3 has 15 residues.

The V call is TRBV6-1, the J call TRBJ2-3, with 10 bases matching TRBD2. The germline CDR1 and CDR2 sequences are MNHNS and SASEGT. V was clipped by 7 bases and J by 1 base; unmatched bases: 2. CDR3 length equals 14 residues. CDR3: CASNLAGGTDTQYF. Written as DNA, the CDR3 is TGTGCCAGCAATCTAGCGGGGGGCACAGATACGCAGTATTTT.

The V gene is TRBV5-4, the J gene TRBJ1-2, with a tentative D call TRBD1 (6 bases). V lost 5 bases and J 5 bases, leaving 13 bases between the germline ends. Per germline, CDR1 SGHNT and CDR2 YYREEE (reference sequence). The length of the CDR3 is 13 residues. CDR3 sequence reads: CASRIGGSYGYTF. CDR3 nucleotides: TGTGCCAGCAGAATAGGGGGATCGTATGGCTACACCTTC.

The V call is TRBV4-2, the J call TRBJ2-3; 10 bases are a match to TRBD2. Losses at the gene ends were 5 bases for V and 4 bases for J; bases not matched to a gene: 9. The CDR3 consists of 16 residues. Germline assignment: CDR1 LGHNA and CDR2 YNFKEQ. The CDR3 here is CASSASLAGFSDTQYF. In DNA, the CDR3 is TGTGCCAGCAGCGCGTCACTAGCGGGGTTTTCAGATACGCAGTATTTT.

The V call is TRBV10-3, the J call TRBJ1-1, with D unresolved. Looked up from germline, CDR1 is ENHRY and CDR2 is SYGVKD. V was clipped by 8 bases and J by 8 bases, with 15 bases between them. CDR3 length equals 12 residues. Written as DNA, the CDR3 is TGTGCCATCGCTTCAGAGGCGAACGAAGCTTTCTTT. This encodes CAIASEANEAFF.

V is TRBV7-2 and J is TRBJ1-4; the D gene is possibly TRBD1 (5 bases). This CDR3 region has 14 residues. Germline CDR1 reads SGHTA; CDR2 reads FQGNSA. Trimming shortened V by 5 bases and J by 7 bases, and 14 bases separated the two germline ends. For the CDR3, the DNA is TGTGCCAGCAGCCGACAAGGGGCCGGTGAAAAACTGTTTTTT. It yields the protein CASSRQGAGEKLFF.

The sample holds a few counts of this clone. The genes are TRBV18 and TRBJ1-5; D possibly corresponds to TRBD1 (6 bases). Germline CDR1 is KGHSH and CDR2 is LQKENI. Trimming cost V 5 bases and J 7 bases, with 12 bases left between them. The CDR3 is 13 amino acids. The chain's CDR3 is CASSADSAQPQHF. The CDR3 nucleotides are TGTGCCAGCTCAGCGGACAGCGCCCAGCCCCAGCATTTT.

CDR3 protein: CASSTYTDTQYF. As DNA, the CDR3 is TGTGCCAGCAGCACCTACACAGATACGCAGTATTTT. V gene TRBV7-2 combines with J gene TRBJ2-3; D uncertain. V shed 5 bases and J shed 2 bases, with 5 bases lying between them. The length of the CDR3 is 12 residues. The germline gives CDR1 SGHTA, CDR2 FQGNSA.